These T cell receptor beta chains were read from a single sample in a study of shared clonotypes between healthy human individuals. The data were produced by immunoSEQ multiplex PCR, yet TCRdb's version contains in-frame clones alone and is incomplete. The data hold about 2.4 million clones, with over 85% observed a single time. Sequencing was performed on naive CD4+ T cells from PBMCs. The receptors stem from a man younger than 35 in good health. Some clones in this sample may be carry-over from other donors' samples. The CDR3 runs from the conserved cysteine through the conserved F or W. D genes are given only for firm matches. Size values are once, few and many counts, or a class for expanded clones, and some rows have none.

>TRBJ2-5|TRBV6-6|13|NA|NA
CASSYGVPETQYF
TGTGCCAGCAGTTACGGGGTTCCGGAGACCCAGTACTTC
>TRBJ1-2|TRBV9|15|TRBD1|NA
CASSVGPRTGRDYTF
TGTGCCAGCAGCGTAGGCCCACGGACAGGGAGGGACTACACCTTC
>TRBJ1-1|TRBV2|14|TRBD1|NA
CASRGGRGNTEAFF
TGTGCCAGCAGAGGGGGCCGGGGGAACACTGAAGCTTTCTTT
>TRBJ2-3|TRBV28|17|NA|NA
CASSLPVVVARTDTQYF
TGTGCCAGCAGTTTACCCGTAGTAGTGGCACGCACAGATACGCAGTATTTT
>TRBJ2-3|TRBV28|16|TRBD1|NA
CASSSPGQGSTDTQYF
TGTGCCAGCAGTTCTCCCGGACAGGGTAGCACAGATACGCAGTATTTT
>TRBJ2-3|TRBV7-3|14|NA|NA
CASSLTRETDTQYF
TGTGCCAGCAGCTTAACGCGGGAAACAGATACGCAGTATTTT
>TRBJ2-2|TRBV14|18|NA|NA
CASSQDLMSAVNTGELFF
TGTGCCAGCAGCCAAGATCTTATGTCAGCGGTGAACACCGGGGAGCTGTTTTTT
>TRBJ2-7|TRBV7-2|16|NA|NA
CASSPAGSPGTYEQYF
TGTGCCAGCAGCCCAGCGGGTTCGCCAGGGACGTACGAGCAGTACTTC
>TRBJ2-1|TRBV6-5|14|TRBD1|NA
CASSSSERGHEQFF
TGTGCCAGCAGTTCGAGCGAAAGGGGGCATGAGCAGTTCTTC
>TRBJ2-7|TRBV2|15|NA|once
CASSWDQRGPYEQYF
TGTGCCAGCAGCTGGGACCAGAGGGGCCCCTACGAGCAGTACTTC
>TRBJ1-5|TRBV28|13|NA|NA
CASSLRINQPQHF
TGTGCCAGCAGTCTAAGGATCAATCAGCCCCAGCATTTT
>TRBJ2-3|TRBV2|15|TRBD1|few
CASSGQGVGKDTQYF
TGTGCCAGCAGCGGACAGGGGGTTGGTAAAGATACGCAGTATTTT
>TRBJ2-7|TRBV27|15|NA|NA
CASSLSSRGGYEQYF
TGTGCCAGCAGTTTATCTTCCAGGGGGGGATACGAGCAGTACTTC
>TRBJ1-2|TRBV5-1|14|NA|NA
CASSSSQGWYGYTF
TGCGCCAGCAGCTCCAGCCAGGGGTGGTATGGCTACACCTTC
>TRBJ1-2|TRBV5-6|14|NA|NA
CASSPTGAHYGYTF
TGTGCCAGCAGCCCGACCGGGGCGCACTATGGCTACACCTTC
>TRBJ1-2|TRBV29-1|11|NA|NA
CSVEVGKGYTF
TGCAGCGTTGAGGTCGGGAAGGGCTACACCTTC
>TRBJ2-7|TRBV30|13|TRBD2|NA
CAWKGLATYEQYF
TGTGCCTGGAAGGGACTAGCGACCTACGAGCAGTACTTC
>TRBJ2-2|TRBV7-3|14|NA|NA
CASSFAGSTGELFF
TGTGCCAGCAGCTTTGCCGGGAGCACCGGGGAGCTGTTTTTT
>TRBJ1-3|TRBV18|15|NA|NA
CASSPPGGAGNTIYF
TGTGCCAGCTCACCACCGGGAGGGGCCGGAAACACCATATATTTT
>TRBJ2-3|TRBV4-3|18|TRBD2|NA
CASSQDFTSGSRLDTQYF
TGCGCCAGCAGCCAAGACTTTACCAGCGGGAGTAGGTTAGATACGCAGTATTTT
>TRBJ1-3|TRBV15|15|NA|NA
CATSRGKSGGNTIYF
TGTGCCACCAGCAGAGGAAAGTCGGGTGGAAACACCATATATTTT
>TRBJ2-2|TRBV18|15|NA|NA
CASSPRSQNTGELFF
TGTGCCAGCTCACCCAGGTCACAGAACACCGGGGAGCTGTTTTTT
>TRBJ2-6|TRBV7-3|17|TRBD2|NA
CASSLLAGPSGANVLTF
TGTGCCAGCAGCTTATTAGCGGGGCCCTCTGGGGCCAACGTCCTGACTTTC